This T cell receptor beta chain came from a study of early T cells in non-severe SARS-CoV-2 infection. TCRdb reprocessed the 5' RACE reads with MiXCR, giving one entry per CDR3 protein. The sample comprises approximately 69,000 distinct CDR3 sequences, about 10% of which are singletons, and roughly 6% rests with the top ten. The CDR3 totals 15 residues. The ends were cut back, 0 bases at V and 4 bases at J, with 11 bases in the middle. Germline CDR1 LGHDT, CDR2 YNNKEL (reference sequence). The specimen was whole blood. The sequence was collected from an adult who was a healthcare worker with PCR-confirmed SARS-CoV-2 infection or an uninfected control (not recorded which). The chain employs TRBV3-1 and TRBJ2-3; the D is unclear. CDR3 protein: CASSQDLGFADTQYF. The CDR3 bases are TGTGCCAGCAGCCAAGATCTCGGTTTCGCAGATACGCAGTATTTT.